Listed here are 19 T cell receptor beta chains from one sample, sequenced in a study of cytotoxic CD8 clonotypes in ibrutinib-treated CLL. Here immunoSEQ multiplex PCR was the method, and the copy in TCRdb shows in-frame clones only, minus some. The sample shows roughly 220,000 clones, about three quarters of them seen only once. Sequencing was performed on PBMCs, taken after 12 months of ibrutinib treatment. These receptor sequences come from a human donor with chronic lymphocytic leukemia.

The genes are TRBV2 and TRBJ2-3, with TRBD1 as a possible D gene (6 bases). The germline V gene encodes CDR1 SNHLY and CDR2 FYNNEI. The CDR3 runs to 15 residues. V lost 1 base to trimming and J lost 0 bases, with 8 bases between them. The CDR3 nucleotides read TGTGCCAGCAGTGAAGACAGGGCTAGCACAGATACGCAGTATTTT. Its protein is CASSEDRASTDTQYF.

The chain joins TRBV6-5 to TRBJ1-2; D is perhaps TRBD1 (6 bases). CDR3 length equals 13 residues. From germline, CDR1 is MNHEY and CDR2 SVGAGI. With 7 bases removed from V and 14 bases from J, the gap between germline ends came to 23 bases. In DNA, the CDR3 is TGTGCCAGCACTACATGGACAGCGATGTCTTTGACCTTC. Its translation is CASTTWTAMSLTF.

The chain uses TRBV5-4 and TRBJ1-1; D is unresolved. The germline gives CDR1 SGHNT, CDR2 YYREEE (reference sequence). Between the trimmed V and J ends, which lost 4 bases and 8 bases, there was a span of 15 bases. This CDR3 is built from 13 residues. CDR3 DNA: TGTGCCAGCAGCCTAGCGGGCGGCCCAGAAGCTTTCTTT. It codes for CASSLAGGPEAFF.

This clone was seen a handful of times. This chain links TRBV7-9 with TRBJ1-2; D call uncertain. CDR1 is SEHNR and CDR2 is FQNEAQ in the germline V gene (reference sequence). Trimming shortened V by 2 bases and J by 6 bases, and 19 bases separated the two germline ends. This CDR3 has 16 residues. CDR3 loop: CASSLNDIRAHNGYTF. For the CDR3, the DNA is TGTGCCAGCAGCTTAAACGACATACGGGCCCACAATGGCTACACCTTC.

This clone turned up a few times. The rearrangement uses TRBV2 and TRBJ2-7; TRBD1 agrees at 7 bases. Trimming cost V 8 bases and J 3 bases; bases outside gene matches: 7. Germline CDR1 SNHLY, CDR2 FYNNEI. This CDR3 has 13 residues. The CDR3 region is CASGDRLYYEQYF. The CDR3 DNA sequence: TGTGCCAGCGGGGACAGATTATACTACGAGCAGTACTTC.

The chain links TRBV6-4 to TRBJ2-2; TRBD1 agrees at 7 bases. From germline, CDR1 is MRHNA and CDR2 SNTAGT. The CDR3 covers 16 residues. Unmatched junction bases numbered 7, after V lost 6 bases and J lost 0 bases. The CDR3 spells CASSRLTGANTGELFF. CDR3 sequence (DNA): TGTGCCAGCAGCCGACTCACAGGGGCGAACACCGGGGAGCTGTTTTTT.

This clone was counted only a few times. The chain couples TRBV6-1 to TRBJ1-1; D unresolved. The CDR3 sequence is 14 residues long. Trimming shortened V by 7 bases and J by 0 bases, and 12 bases separated the two germline ends. Germline CDR1 MNHNS, CDR2 SASEGT. This CDR3 reads CASTRTVMNTEAFF. CDR3 in DNA: TGTGCCAGCACCAGGACGGTCATGAACACTGAAGCTTTCTTT.

The chain combines TRBV27 with TRBJ2-1; maybe TRBD1 (5 bases). The CDR3 contains 13 residues. The V gene's germline CDR1 is MNHEY and CDR2 SMNVEV (reference sequence). Trimming cost V 11 bases and J 0 bases, with 11 bases left between them. The CDR3 nucleotides are TGTGCCGCAGGGTATAGCTCCTACAATGAGCAGTTCTTC. Translating gives CAAGYSSYNEQFF.

The rearrangement links TRBV9 to TRBJ2-4, with D perhaps being TRBD1 or TRBD2 (5 bases each). Germline V gene lookup returns CDR1 SGDLS and CDR2 YYNGEE. The CDR3 runs 15 residues. V was trimmed by 5 bases and J by 8 bases, leaving 20 bases between them. CDR3 amino acids: CASRPPGPGFHIQYF. For the CDR3, the DNA is TGTGCCAGCAGACCCCCGGGACCGGGTTTTCACATTCAGTACTTC.

This chain connects TRBV7-2 to TRBJ2-5, with 14 positions matching TRBD2. The J call is doubtful: the DNA matches TRBJ2-7 better. The CDR3 is 17 amino acids. Germline values: CDR1 SGHTA, CDR2 FQGNSA. The CDR3 region has the DNA TGTGCCAGCAGCGATCCGGGACTAGCGGGAGTTACCTACGAGCAGTACTTC. This codes for CASSDPGLAGVTYEQYF.

This clone was detected once. The gene calls are TRBV7-9 and TRBJ2-5; 15 bases are shared with TRBD2. The junction had 2 bases not matched to a gene; V was cut back by 5 bases and J by 4 bases. The CDR3 extends over 15 amino acids. CDR1 and CDR2 from the germline V gene are SEHNR and FQNEAQ (reference sequence). CDR3: CASSGLAGGRETQYF. Written as DNA, the CDR3 is TGTGCCAGCAGCGGACTAGCGGGAGGGCGAGAGACCCAGTACTTC. The full variable domain, rest sourced from reference TRBV7-9 and TRBJ2-5, is DTGVSQNPRHKITKRGQNVTFRCDPISEHNRLYWYRQTLGQGPEFLTYFQNEAQLEKSRLLSDRFSAERPKGSFSTLEIQRTEQGDSAMYLCASSGLAGGRETQYFGPGTRLLVL.

The V gene is TRBV29-1, the J gene TRBJ1-5, with 8 bases lining up with TRBD1. CDR1 and CDR2 from the germline V gene are SQVTM and ANQGSEA. This CDR3 region has 18 residues. Trimming cost V 6 bases and J 0 bases; bases outside gene matches: 16. This chain's CDR3 is CSVPQVGTGIYSNQPQHF. The CDR3 nucleotides are TGCAGCGTCCCACAGGTGGGGACAGGAATTTATAGCAATCAGCCCCAGCATTTT.

This clone was found a few times. The V call is TRBV5-1, the J call TRBJ2-2, with D uncertain. Deletions cut 3 bases from V and 5 bases from J, with 5 bases between. The CDR3 sequence is 12 residues long. Germline V gene data show CDR1 as SGHRS and CDR2 as YFSETQ. The CDR3 DNA reads TGCGCCAGCAGCTCCTATACCGGGGAGCTGTTTTTT. It is translated as CASSSYTGELFF.

This clone was found a few times. The chain uses TRBV9 and TRBJ1-5; 9 bases match TRBD1. Germline V gene sequence: CDR1 SGDLS, CDR2 YYNGEE. The trim removed 3 bases at V and 7 bases at J, leaving 8 bases unmatched. The CDR3 is made up of 15 amino acids. CDR3 protein: CASSARQGGTQPQHF. The CDR3 coding sequence is TGTGCCAGCAGCGCCAGACAGGGGGGAACGCAGCCCCAGCATTTT.

Only a few counts were recorded for this clone. The CDR3 spells CASSARQGPNTEAFF. The CDR3, as DNA: TGTGCCAGCAGTGCCCGACAGGGACCGAACACTGAAGCTTTCTTT. This chain uses TRBV27 with TRBJ1-1; TRBD1 aligns across 7 bases. The CDR3 spans 15 residues. Germline CDR1 and CDR2: MNHEY and SMNVEV (reference sequence). Unmatched junction bases numbered 7, after V lost 5 bases and J lost 1 base.

The rearrangement uses TRBV7-6 and TRBJ1-1; weak D call: TRBD1 (5 bases). V gave up 5 bases and J gave up 0 bases, with 16 bases separating them. Germline V CDR1 and CDR2: SGHVS, FNYEAQ. This CDR3 has 16 residues. The CDR3 DNA reads as TGTGCCAGCAGCCCCACCGGGGGGATCGTGAACACTGAAGCTTTCTTT. Its protein is CASSPTGGIVNTEAFF.

In this sample, this clone turned up a few times. The chain has TRBV7-3 and TRBJ1-6; D remains unclear. Germline V CDR1 and CDR2: SGHTA, FQGTGA. V lost 1 base, J lost 10 bases, and 14 bases lay in between. The CDR3 has 15 amino acids. In DNA form, the CDR3 reads TGTGCCAGCAGCTTAATTGAATGGGATCGATCACCCCTCCACTTT. This gives the protein CASSLIEWDRSPLHF. Using reference TRBV7-3 and TRBJ1-6 for the parts outside the CDR3, the full variable domain is GAGVSQTPSNKVTEKGKYVELRCDPISGHTALYWYRQSLGQGPEFLIYFQGTGAADDSGLPNDRFFAVRPEGSVSTLKIQRTERGDSAVYLCASSLIEWDRSPLHFGNGTRLTVT.

The chain employs TRBV18 and TRBJ1-6; 8 positions agree with TRBD1. The junction had 6 bases not matched to a gene; V was cut back by 5 bases and J by 6 bases. This CDR3 contains 15 residues. The germline V gene has CDR1 KGHSH and CDR2 LQKENI. CDR3 sequence: CASSSLDRGNSPLHF. CDR3 DNA: TGTGCCAGCTCATCCCTAGACAGGGGTAATTCACCCCTCCACTTT.

The rearrangement uses TRBV4-3 and TRBJ1-4; no reliable D call. V shed 1 base and J shed 8 bases, with 5 bases lying between them. This CDR3 is built from 12 residues. The germline V gene encodes CDR1 LGHNA and CDR2 YSLEER. The CDR3 protein is CASSQAQEKLFF. In DNA, the CDR3 is TGCGCCAGCAGCCAAGCACAGGAAAAACTGTTTTTT.